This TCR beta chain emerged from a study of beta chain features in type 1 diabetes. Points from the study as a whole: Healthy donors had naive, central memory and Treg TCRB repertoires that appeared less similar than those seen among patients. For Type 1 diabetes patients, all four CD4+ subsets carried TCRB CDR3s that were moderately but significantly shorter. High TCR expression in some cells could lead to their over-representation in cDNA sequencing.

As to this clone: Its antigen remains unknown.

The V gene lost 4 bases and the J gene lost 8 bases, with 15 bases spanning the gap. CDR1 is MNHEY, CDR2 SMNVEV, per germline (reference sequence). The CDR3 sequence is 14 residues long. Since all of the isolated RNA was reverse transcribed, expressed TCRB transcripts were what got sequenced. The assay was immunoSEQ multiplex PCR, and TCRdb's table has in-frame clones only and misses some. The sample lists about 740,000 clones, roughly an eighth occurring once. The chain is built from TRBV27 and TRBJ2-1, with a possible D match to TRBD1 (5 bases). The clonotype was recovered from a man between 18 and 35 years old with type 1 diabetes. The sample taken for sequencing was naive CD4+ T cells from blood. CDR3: CASSSKTPRDEQFF. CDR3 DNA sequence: TGTGCCAGCAGTTCTAAGACCCCCAGGGATGAGCAGTTCTTC.